This T cell receptor beta chain was obtained from a study of blood T cells in healthy people across ages. It was with a sample-barcoded 5' primer and a J-beta primer mix that a second PCR of about 6 to 12 cycles was run. TCRdb redid the calling of the 5' RACE reads with MiXCR, one entry per CDR3 protein. The sample carries under 2,000,000 distinct CDR3 sequences, just under 50% recorded once. Per the germline V gene, CDR1 is SEHNR and CDR2 is FQNEAQ (reference sequence). The ends were cut back, 4 bases at V and 2 bases at J, with 30 bases in the middle. The CDR3 totals 20 residues. Material for sequencing was blood. V gene TRBV7-9 combines with J gene TRBJ2-7; a possible D gene is TRBD2 (7 bases). The source of this sequence is a woman aged 40 to 50 in good health. CDR3 residues: CASSSTQFTGGLGRTYEQYF. DNA of the CDR3: TGTGCCAGCAGCTCTACCCAATTCACGGGGGGCCTAGGAAGAACCTACGAGCAGTACTTC.